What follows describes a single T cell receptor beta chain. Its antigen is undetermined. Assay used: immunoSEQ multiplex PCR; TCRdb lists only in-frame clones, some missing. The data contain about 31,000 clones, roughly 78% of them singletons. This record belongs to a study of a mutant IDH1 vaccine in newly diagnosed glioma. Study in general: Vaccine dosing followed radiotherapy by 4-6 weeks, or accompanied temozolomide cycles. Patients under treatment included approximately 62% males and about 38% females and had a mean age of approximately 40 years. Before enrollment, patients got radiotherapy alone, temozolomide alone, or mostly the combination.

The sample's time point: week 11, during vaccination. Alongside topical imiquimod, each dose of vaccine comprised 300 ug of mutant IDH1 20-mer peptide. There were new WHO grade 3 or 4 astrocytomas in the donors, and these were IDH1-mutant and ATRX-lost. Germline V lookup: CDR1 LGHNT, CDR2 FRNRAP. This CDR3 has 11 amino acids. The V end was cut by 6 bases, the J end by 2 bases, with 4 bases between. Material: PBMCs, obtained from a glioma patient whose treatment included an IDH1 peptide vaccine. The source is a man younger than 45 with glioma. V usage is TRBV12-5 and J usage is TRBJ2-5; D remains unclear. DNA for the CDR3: TGTGCTAGTGGGGTACAAGAGACCCAGTACTTC. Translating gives CASGVQETQYF. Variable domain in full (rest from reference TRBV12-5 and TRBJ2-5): DARVTQTPRHKVTEMGQEVTMRCQPILGHNTVFWYRQTMMQGLELLAYFRNRAPLDDSGMPKDRFSAEMPDATLATLKIQPSEPRDSAVYFCASGVQETQYFGPGTRLLVL.